The 15 T cell receptor beta chains given below trace back to one sample, sequenced in a study of blood T cell repertoires in COVID-19 (dated by TCRdb to the early 2020s). The library came from the immunoSEQ multiplex PCR assay. TCRdb's version of the immuneACCESS table is confined to in-frame rearrangements and falls short of the full clone set. An unresolved V gene accounts for under half of the shortfall where checked; the remainder is of unknown origin. For this sample there are 60,000 to 65,000 clones; roughly 83% appear just once. The ten largest clones take up about 16% of the sample. What was sequenced was peripheral blood. These receptors all come from a man aged 55 to 69 with COVID-19, enrolled during active disease.

The V gene is TRBV5-1, the J gene TRBJ2-7, with TRBD1 matching 10 bases. J was trimmed by 6 bases and V by 6 bases; bases with no gene match: 6. Germline-derived CDR1 and CDR2 are SGHRS and YFSETQ. CDR3 length: 13 amino acids. In DNA form, the CDR3 reads TGCGCCAGCACTCCTGGACAGGGGGGCGAGCAGTACTTC. Protein: CASTPGQGGEQYF.

The chain links TRBV29-1 to TRBJ2-7, with D possibly matching TRBD1 (6 bases). The CDR3 extends over 13 amino acids. From germline, CDR1 is SQVTM and CDR2 ANQGSEA. V lost 6 bases and J 2 bases, leaving 14 bases between the germline ends. The CDR3 sequence: CSVTGTITYEQYF. The CDR3 DNA reads TGCAGCGTCACCGGGACAATTACCTACGAGCAGTACTTC.

The genes are TRBV2 and TRBJ2-5; 8 nucleotides align to TRBD2. V was clipped by 11 bases and J by 4 bases; unmatched bases: 18. Germline loops: CDR1 SNHLY, CDR2 FYNNEI. The CDR3 loop spans 16 amino acids. The CDR3 loop reads CAGRGLAGGQGETQYF. The CDR3 DNA is TGTGCCGGGAGGGGGTTGGCGGGAGGCCAGGGAGAGACCCAGTACTTC.

This chain links TRBV5-1 with TRBJ2-3; 7 nucleotides align to TRBD1. CDR1 is SGHRS and CDR2 is YFSETQ in the germline V gene. Unmatched junction bases numbered 7, after V lost 4 bases and J lost 2 bases. CDR3 size: 15 residues. The CDR3 loop is CASSQGTANTDTQYF. The CDR3 region has the DNA TGCGCCAGCAGCCAGGGGACAGCCAACACAGATACGCAGTATTTT.

This chain connects TRBV2 to TRBJ2-2; possible D gene TRBD1, 6 bases. Germline-derived CDR1 and CDR2 are SNHLY and FYNNEI. Trimming left V 4 bases short and J 1 base short, with 10 bases between. CDR3 length: 15 residues. CDR3 protein: CASSATGRNTGELFF. CDR3 DNA sequence: TGTGCCAGCAGTGCAACAGGGAGGAACACCGGGGAGCTGTTTTTT.

The genes are TRBV29-1 and TRBJ2-4; 11 nucleotides agree with TRBD2. Trimming removed 8 bases from V and 0 bases from J; junction bases left unmatched: 3. The CDR3 has 14 amino acids. CDR1 and CDR2 (germline): SQVTM, ANQGSEA. The CDR3 region is CSIGLAGAKNIQYF. The CDR3 DNA reads as TGCAGCATTGGACTAGCGGGAGCCAAAAACATTCAGTACTTC.

This chain joins TRBV10-2 and TRBJ1-4; TRBD1 might be the D (6 bases). Trimming took off 0 bases at V and 0 bases at J, with 11 bases between the two ends. Germline values: CDR1 WSHSY, CDR2 SAAADI. The CDR3 contains 17 residues. In DNA form, the CDR3 reads TGCGCCAGCAGTGAGTCGTTCAGGGGTGCAACTAATGAAAAACTGTTTTTT. Protein product: CASSESFRGATNEKLFF.

V gene TRBV20-1 combines with J gene TRBJ2-7; D gene ambiguous. The CDR3 has 11 amino acids. V was cut by 4 bases and J by 5 bases, with 9 bases left in between. CDR1 is DFQATT and CDR2 is SNEGSKA in the germline V gene (reference sequence). The CDR3 reads CSATSGHEQYF. CDR3 nucleotides: TGCAGTGCTACCTCTGGGCACGAGCAGTACTTC.

This clone was found once. V is TRBV28 and J is TRBJ2-5, with a weak D call TRBD1 (6 bases). The CDR3 covers 12 residues. CDR1 and CDR2 (germline): MDHEN, SYDVKM. V lost 8 bases to trimming and J lost 1 base, with 8 bases between them. The CDR3 DNA is TGTGCCAGCGGGGGCCTCCAAGAGACCCAGTACTTC. Translated, it gives CASGGLQETQYF.

The chain couples TRBV10-1 to TRBJ2-3; TRBD1 might be the D (6 bases). The length of the CDR3 is 14 residues. The ends were cut back, 0 bases at V and 14 bases at J, with 18 bases in the middle. Germline CDR1 reads WNHNN; CDR2 reads SYGVQD (reference sequence). The CDR3 DNA follows: TGCGCCAGCAGTGAGTCCTTAACTGCAGGGGCCCGGTATTTT. It is translated as CASSESLTAGARYF.

This clone is medium-sized in the sample. V and J are TRBV15 and TRBJ2-7; 9 positions agree with TRBD1. V shed 2 bases, J shed 5 bases, and the junction held 7 bases outside the gene matches. CDR3 length: 15 amino acids. CDR1 LNHNV and CDR2 YYDKDF come from the germline V gene (reference sequence). This CDR3 reads CATSRWGQGYHEQYF. The CDR3 region has the DNA TGTGCCACCAGCAGATGGGGACAGGGTTATCACGAGCAGTACTTC.

The chain combines TRBV10-3 with TRBJ1-1; TRBD1 is a possible D gene (6 bases). This CDR3 comprises 14 residues. V was shortened by 2 bases and J by 2 bases, with 9 bases between the two germline ends. Germline loops: CDR1 ENHRY, CDR2 SYGVKD. The CDR3 coding sequence is TGTGCCATCAGTGAGGGACAGACTAACACTGAAGCTTTCTTT. Translating it yields CAISEGQTNTEAFF.

V usage is TRBV12-3 or TRBV12-4 and J usage is TRBJ1-2, with 9 bases fitting TRBD1. There are 13 residues in the CDR3. V shed 7 bases, J shed 7 bases, and the junction held 7 bases outside the gene matches. The chain's CDR3 is CASKKDRGSGYTF. Written as DNA, the CDR3 is TGTGCCAGCAAGAAGGACAGGGGAAGTGGCTACACCTTC.

This chain connects TRBV9 to TRBJ1-1; a possible D gene is TRBD1 (6 bases). Germline V gene data show CDR1 as SGDLS and CDR2 as YYNGEE. The V and J ends lost 3 bases and 0 bases respectively, with 9 bases between them. There are 14 residues in the CDR3. The CDR3 reads CASSAQGVNTEAFF. The CDR3, as DNA: TGTGCCAGCAGCGCACAGGGAGTGAACACTGAAGCTTTCTTT.

In its sample, this clone was seen once. The gene calls are TRBV6-6 and TRBJ2-1; TRBD2 might be the D (5 bases). The CDR3 contains 15 residues. CDR1 and CDR2 (germline): MNHNY, SVGAGI (reference sequence). The V end was cut by 4 bases, the J end by 0 bases, with 10 bases between. The CDR3 DNA sequence: TGTGCCAGCAGTTTGGCGGAGGCCTCCTACAATGAGCAGTTCTTC. Its translation: CASSLAEASYNEQFF.